This entry lists 22 T cell receptor beta chains sequenced from one sample in a study of cytomegalovirus exposure and HLA in healthy donors. This PCR relied on a set of 60 Vbeta primers and 13 Jbeta primers. Sequencing used immunoSEQ multiplex PCR; TCRdb keeps in-frame clones, though not all of them. The sample includes 110,000 to 150,000 clones, about 10% of them seen just once. The sample taken for sequencing was PBMCs. Receptors originate from a man aged 50 to 59 in good health and CMV-seronegative.

The chain links TRBV30 to TRBJ2-7; 10 positions agree with TRBD2. The CDR3 is 17 amino acids. Germline CDR1 GTSNPN, CDR2 SVGIG (reference sequence). V shed 0 bases, J shed 0 bases, and the junction held 8 bases outside the gene matches. CDR3 region: CAWSVGASGGSSYEQYF. As DNA, the CDR3 is TGTGCCTGGAGTGTAGGCGCTAGCGGGGGAAGCTCCTACGAGCAGTACTTC.

This clone was recorded a few times. The chain uses TRBV29-1 and TRBJ1-1, with unresolved D. The ends were cut back, 6 bases at V and 4 bases at J, with 24 bases in the middle. The CDR3 extends over 16 amino acids. Per germline, CDR1 SQVTM and CDR2 ANQGSEA. The CDR3 spells CSVSTLKLGGSTEAFF. The CDR3, as DNA: TGCAGCGTCTCGACCTTAAAGTTGGGAGGTAGCACTGAAGCTTTCTTT.

A note on this clone: A read error may account for a junction end that differs from germline. The same CDR3 can be traced to other DNA sequences in this sample. The rearrangement joins TRBV9 to TRBJ2-3; 11 bases are shared with TRBD2. The CDR3 runs to 17 residues. Germline lookup yields CDR1 SGDLS and CDR2 YYNGEE. CDR3 amino acids: CASSGGTSGSSTDTQYF. CDR3 bases: TGTGCTAGCAGCGGGGGGACTAGCGGCTCTAGCACAGATACGCAGTATTTT. The complete variable domain, with remaining parts taken from reference TRBV9 and TRBJ2-3, reads DSGVTQTPKHLITATGQRVTLRCSPRSGDLSVYWYQQSLDQGLQFLIQYYNGEERAKGNILERFSAQQFPDLHSELNLSSLELGDSALYFCASSGGTSGSSTDTQYFGPGTRLTVL.

The rearrangement joins TRBV16 to TRBJ1-4; D remains unclear. Trimming took off 1 base at V and 0 bases at J, with 9 bases between the two ends. The CDR3 is made up of 16 amino acids. From germline, CDR1 is KGHSY and CDR2 FQNENV. Written as DNA, the CDR3 is TGTGCCAGCAGCCAATTGGCACAGTCAACTAATGAAAAACTGTTTTTT. Translated: CASSQLAQSTNEKLFF.

There are a few counts of this clone. The V and J genes are TRBV30 and TRBJ2-1, with 7 bases fitting TRBD2. Germline lookup yields CDR1 GTSNPN and CDR2 SVGIG (reference sequence). V lost 0 bases to trimming and J lost 2 bases; unmatched junction nucleotides: 19. This CDR3 has 20 amino acids. CDR3 DNA sequence: TGTGCCTGGAGTGTACTTAAGCGGGGAATACCATACTCAACCTACAATGAGCAGTTCTTC. Translating gives CAWSVLKRGIPYSTYNEQFF.

This clone showed up just a few times. V is TRBV9 and J is TRBJ2-2, with D perhaps TRBD2 (5 bases). This CDR3 has 18 residues. Germline CDR1 is SGDLS and CDR2 is YYNGEE. The V end was cut by 2 bases, the J end by 4 bases, with 21 bases between. CDR3 in amino acids: CASSVPGKNPAGTGELFF. The CDR3 DNA reads as TGTGCCAGCAGCGTTCCCGGCAAAAATCCTGCGGGCACCGGGGAGCTGTTTTTT.

This clone showed up just a few times. The V and J genes are TRBV7-3 and TRBJ2-1; 10 bases align to TRBD2. The germline CDR1 and CDR2 sequences are SGHTA and FQGTGA. V lost 5 bases, J lost 5 bases, and 3 bases stayed unmatched. This CDR3 is 14 amino acids long. CDR3 nucleotides: TGTGCCAGCAGCCCTCTAGCGGGAGACAATGAGCAGTTCTTC. This gives the protein CASSPLAGDNEQFF.

The chain combines TRBV28 with TRBJ2-2; 10 bases are shared with TRBD1. V gave up 5 bases and J gave up 1 base; unmatched junction bases: 1. This CDR3 contains 15 residues. CDR1 and CDR2 from the germline V gene are MDHEN and SYDVKM. The CDR3 here is CASSGTGENTGELFF. DNA for the CDR3: TGTGCCAGCAGTGGGACAGGGGAGAACACCGGGGAGCTGTTTTTT.

This clone was found many times. The chain recombines TRBV15 with TRBJ2-6, with TRBD1 matching 8 bases. CDR1 is LNHNV and CDR2 is YYDKDF in the germline V gene (reference sequence). Trimming cost V 5 bases and J 0 bases; bases outside gene matches: 9. The CDR3 consists of 18 residues. The chain's CDR3 is CATSGRTGYASGANVLTF. CDR3 nucleotide sequence: TGTGCCACCAGCGGGAGGACAGGGTACGCCTCTGGGGCCAACGTCCTGACTTTC.

The rearrangement joins TRBV5-8 to TRBJ1-2, with 7 nucleotides matching TRBD1. Germline CDR1 SGHTS, CDR2 YDEGEE. The CDR3 is 14 amino acids. V lost 2 bases, J lost 5 bases, and 6 bases stayed unmatched. DNA of the CDR3: TGTGCCAGCAGCTTCCGGGACAGTGGGTATGGCTACACCTTC. This codes for CASSFRDSGYGYTF. The full variable domain, completed using reference TRBV5-8 and TRBJ1-2, is EAGVTQSPTHLIKTRGQQATLRCSPISGHTSVYWYQQALGLGLQFLLWYDEGEERNRGNFPPRFSGRQFPNYSSELNVNALELEDSALYLCASSFRDSGYGYTFGSGTRLTVV.

This sequence joins TRBV9 and TRBJ2-5; TRBD2 is a possible D gene (5 bases). The length of the CDR3 is 15 residues. Germline loops: CDR1 SGDLS, CDR2 YYNGEE. V lost 2 bases and J lost 4, with 15 bases in between. DNA for the CDR3: TGTGCCAGCAGCGTTATCGGAGGACCGAGAGAGACCCAGTACTTC. Protein product: CASSVIGGPRETQYF. The entire variable domain, with the rest obtained from reference TRBV9 and TRBJ2-5, is as follows: DSGVTQTPKHLITATGQRVTLRCSPRSGDLSVYWYQQSLDQGLQFLIQYYNGEERAKGNILERFSAQQFPDLHSELNLSSLELGDSALYFCASSVIGGPRETQYFGPGTRLLVL.

V gene TRBV30 combines with J gene TRBJ2-1; D is unresolved. Trimming took off 3 bases at V and 0 bases at J, with 9 bases between the two ends. The CDR3 is 14 amino acids. CDR1 and CDR2 (germline): GTSNPN, SVGIG (reference sequence). CDR3 amino acids: CAWRLHSSYNEQFF. The CDR3 bases are TGTGCCTGGAGACTTCATAGCTCCTACAATGAGCAGTTCTTC.

In its sample, this clone was seen a few times. The V and J genes are TRBV10-3 and TRBJ2-7, with 7 bases lining up with TRBD1. V trimming: 5 bases; J trimming: 2 bases; junction bases outside the gene matches: 6. Germline lookup yields CDR1 ENHRY and CDR2 SYGVKD. The CDR3 sequence is 14 residues long. CDR3 nucleotides: TGTGCCATCAGTAAGGACAGGTCAACCTACGAGCAGTACTTC. Its protein is CAISKDRSTYEQYF.

The chain links TRBV9 to TRBJ1-4; 11 nucleotides agree with TRBD1. J was trimmed by 7 bases and V by 3 bases; bases with no gene match: 5. This CDR3 region has 15 residues. The germline gives CDR1 SGDLS, CDR2 YYNGEE. The CDR3 sequence: CASSAGTGGREKLFF. CDR3 coding DNA: TGTGCCAGCAGCGCGGGGACAGGGGGTCGTGAAAAACTGTTTTTT. Together with reference TRBV9 and TRBJ1-4, the CDR3 gives the full variable domain: DSGVTQTPKHLITATGQRVTLRCSPRSGDLSVYWYQQSLDQGLQFLIQYYNGEERAKGNILERFSAQQFPDLHSELNLSSLELGDSALYFCASSAGTGGREKLFFGSGTQLSVL.

In its sample, this clone was seen a few times. This chain links TRBV5-1 with TRBJ2-2; 9 bases map to TRBD1. Germline V gene data show CDR1 as SGHRS and CDR2 as YFSETQ. With 0 bases clipped from V and 1 base from J, the junction kept 1 base outside the gene matches. The length of the CDR3 is 16 residues. The CDR3 coding sequence is TGCGCCAGCAGCTTGGGGACAGGGGAGAACACCGGGGAGCTGTTTTTT. Protein sequence: CASSLGTGENTGELFF.

The sample holds a few counts of this clone. The chain couples TRBV2 to TRBJ2-1; tentatively, D is TRBD2 (6 bases). Per germline, CDR1 SNHLY and CDR2 FYNNEI. This CDR3 spans 15 amino acids. V dropped 6 bases and J dropped 5 bases, with 17 bases sitting between them. CDR3 amino acids: CASSPTLALNNEQFF. For the CDR3, the DNA is TGTGCCAGCAGCCCCACCCTAGCGCTTAACAATGAGCAGTTCTTC.

This clone showed up just a few times. CDR3 bases: TGTGCCAGCAGTAAGCCTACAGGGGGCGCAGAGACCCAGTACTTC. Translating it yields CASSKPTGGAETQYF. The chain links TRBV2 to TRBJ2-5, with TRBD1 identical over 9 bases. Germline V gene lookup returns CDR1 SNHLY and CDR2 FYNNEI. V lost 5 bases, J lost 4 bases, and 8 bases stayed unmatched. The CDR3 loop spans 15 amino acids.

The table lists this clone with a few counts. The CDR3 spells CASSSGAGGTQETQYF. In DNA, the CDR3 is TGCGCCAGCAGCTCGGGAGCAGGAGGGACCCAAGAGACCCAGTACTTC. V is TRBV5-1 and J is TRBJ2-5, with a weak D call TRBD2 (6 bases). V was pared by 3 bases and J by 1 base, with 16 bases between. The CDR3 spans 16 residues. In germline, CDR1 is SGHRS, CDR2 YFSETQ. The full variable domain, rest sourced from reference TRBV5-1 and TRBJ2-5, is KAGVTQTPRYLIKTRGQQVTLSCSPISGHRSVSWYQQTPGQGLQFLFEYFSETQRNKGNFPGRFSGRQFSNSRSEMNVSTLELGDSALYLCASSSGAGGTQETQYFGPGTRLLVL.

This clone was counted only a few times. The V call is TRBV19, the J call TRBJ1-1, with D tentatively TRBD1 (6 bases). The germline V gene has CDR1 LNHDA and CDR2 SQIVND (reference sequence). The CDR3 runs 14 residues. V lost 3 bases and J lost 4, with 12 bases in between. CDR3: CASSIGGSGTEAFF. The CDR3, as DNA: TGTGCCAGTAGTATTGGGGGCAGCGGCACTGAAGCTTTCTTT.

This clone was recorded a few times. The chain has TRBV7-3 and TRBJ2-5; 8 positions agree with TRBD2. The CDR3 has 14 residues. Germline trimming cut 2 bases from V and 5 bases from J; bases unmatched to any gene: 4. Germline V gene data show CDR1 as SGHTA and CDR2 as FQGTGA. CDR3 residues: CASSLYGRGETQYF. CDR3 sequence (DNA): TGTGCCAGCAGCTTATACGGGAGGGGGGAGACCCAGTACTTC.

The sample holds a few counts of this clone. The genes are TRBV19 and TRBJ1-1; D gene unclear. This CDR3 region has 15 residues. V was clipped by 5 bases and J by 1 base, with 14 bases between them. Germline V lookup: CDR1 LNHDA, CDR2 SQIVND (reference sequence). The chain's CDR3 is CASSPSTGPNTEAFF. CDR3 in DNA: TGTGCCAGTAGTCCCTCCACCGGTCCGAACACTGAAGCTTTCTTT.

This clone was counted only a few times. CDR3 in amino acids: CASSLDSALAGGNEQFF. DNA of the CDR3: TGTGCCAGCAGCTTAGACAGCGCCCTAGCGGGGGGAAATGAGCAGTTCTTC. This sequence joins TRBV7-2 and TRBJ2-1, with TRBD2 matching 11 bases. This CDR3 region has 17 residues. Germline V gene sequence: CDR1 SGHTA, CDR2 FQGNSA. The V gene end was trimmed by 1 base and the J gene end by 7 bases; junction bases not matched to a gene: 9.